This section outlines one TCR beta chain sequence together with its context. This entry belongs to a study of blood T cell repertoires in COVID-19. Study in general: COVID-19 samples, acute and convalescent, were from the United States, Italy and Spain.

Authors' analysis steps: How many nucleated cells were present was estimated from reference gene primer amplification. The assay was immunoSEQ multiplex PCR, and TCRdb's table has in-frame clones only and misses some. The V and J calls and clone size come from that table; D and trimming were worked out from the DNA. The repertoire includes 350,000 to 400,000 clones, roughly 90% of them detected once, and about 0.83% sits in the top ten. Participant age was roughly 18 to 100 years, and participants resided in 24 US areas. It was within 2 weeks before study entry that exposed participants met a COVID-19 case. This CDR3 has 13 residues. V was cut by 3 bases and J by 4 bases, with 9 bases left in between. Germline CDR1 is LGHDT and CDR2 is YNNKEL (reference sequence).

The clonotype was recovered from a woman aged 40 to 50 who had been exposed to COVID-19. V gene TRBV3-1 (or the pseudogene TRBV3-2) combines with J gene TRBJ1-2; unclear D gene. The sequenced sample consisted of PBMCs or T cells enriched from blood (not recorded which). CDR3 in DNA: TGTGCCAGCAGCCAGGAGGTATCCTATGGCTACACCTTC. It codes for CASSQEVSYGYTF.